These T cell receptor beta chains were read from a single sample in a study of blood T cell repertoires in COVID-19. Clones were sequenced by immunoSEQ multiplex PCR, and TCRdb holds only the in-frame ones, with some missing. The sample lists approximately 260,000 clones, 89% occurring once. The sequenced sample was peripheral blood. The source is a woman in her forties who had recovered from COVID-19. The CDR3 runs from the conserved cysteine through the conserved F or W. Fields, in order: V gene, CDR3 length, D gene, CDR3 protein. D genes are given only for firm matches.

TRBV18 | 18 | NA | CASSPVSLRASRRETQYF
TRBV24-1 | 15 | NA | CATSDLKLATGELFF
TRBV29-1 | 16 | TRBD1 | CSVEDLGDRGSDTQYF
TRBV21-1 | 16 | NA | CASSIAAGTTFYEQYF
TRBV19 | 16 | TRBD2 | CASSMFTGTINNEQFF
TRBV24-1 | 14 | NA | CATSESTAQETQYF
TRBV6-2/TRBV6-3 | 14 | NA | CASSALAANSPLHF
TRBV29-1 | 13 | TRBD2 | CSVGGGTYNEQFF
TRBV7-6 | 14 | NA | CASSLAGVRNEQYF
TRBV27 | 16 | TRBD2 | CASSSYSGGAADTQYF
TRBV9 | 14 | NA | CASSLSGSQETQYF
TRBV29-1 | 11 | NA | CSPSIGRLVFF
TRBV2 | 15 | TRBD2 | CASSTGLAEAGELFF
TRBV4-1 | 12 | TRBD1 | CASSRTGQIQFF
TRBV21-1 | 13 | NA | CASCLNRSYGYTF
TRBV1 | 13 | NA | CTSSQDRSGLKFF
TRBV19 | 13 | NA | CASSVGGNYGYTF
TRBV5-6 | 13 | NA | CASTYSVDEKLFF
TRBV7-9 | 15 | NA | CASNWANSVNYGYTF
TRBV7-2 | 15 | TRBD1 | CASSLKDRGADGYTF
TRBV28 | 15 | TRBD1 | CASRTGTGGSYEQYF
TRBV2 | 15 | TRBD1 | CASSGVRTGINEQFF
TRBV9 | 17 | TRBD2 | CASSASPGTSGSDTQYF
TRBV7-9 | 15 | TRBD1 | CASSLYGTGGTEAFF
TRBV19 | 16 | NA | CASSYLPRGQEETQYF
TRBV7-2 | 16 | TRBD2 | CASSLVPGGLEETQYF
TRBV5-4 | 13 | NA | CASSLGSYNEQFF
TRBV29-1 | 13 | TRBD1 | CSVSGQGYNGYTF
TRBV9 | 14 | TRBD1 | CASSTGQGQETQYF
TRBV4-2 | 16 | TRBD1 | CASSQLNRGSNYGYTF
TRBV5-6 | 16 | NA | CASSSLGQSYQETQYF
TRBV5-8 | 13 | NA | CASSSRQVIELFF